The sequence of this T cell receptor (beta chain) was determined in a study of blood T cell repertoires in COVID-19 (dated by TCRdb to about 2020). In terms of the full investigation: Samples covering the acute and convalescent phases of COVID-19 were provided by collaborators in the United States, Italy and Spain. Samples came from the ongoing ImmuneRACE study (first 160 participants) plus 1,254 subjects from 6 global collaborators. Sample metadata almost always included a de-identified subject ID, COVID-19 status, age in years and sex. Where available, HLA class I and class II types were taken from metadata supplied by the sample provider and were not determined by assay-based typing. Subjects who had been exposed to COVID-19, were actively infected with it, or had recovered from it provided the deeply sampled blood TCRbeta repertoires that made up the dataset. The prospective study material was composed of cDNA or gDNA derived from T cells, B-cell-depleted T cells, or PBMCs. The repertoires were released in a freely available public database intended as a resource for research on the immune response to SARS-CoV-2.

As regards this clone: Its antigen remains unidentified. Base qualities are not provided; no much larger clone lies one nucleotide away.

In the prospective study, participants were 18 to 89 years old, resided in 25 or so geographic areas of the United States, and were enrolled through a virtual design. In the prospective study, participants were assigned to cohorts based on the clinical history participants reported in a screening survey and a study questionnaire. In the prospective study, mobile phlebotomists collected whole blood, serum and a nasopharyngeal or oropharyngeal swab from each participant. Prospective study participants could optionally give additional blood draws and questionnaires over an approximately two-month period. Before DNA extraction, prospective study blood samples were shipped either frozen or at room temperature. TCRbeta CDR3 regions were amplified from genomic DNA using the immunoSEQ Assay, a bias-controlled multiplex PCR. Under the source paper's analysis protocol: Within the assay, amplification of reference gene primers was used to estimate how many nucleated cells each sample contained. Sequence reads were collapsed and filtered to measure the absolute abundance of every unique TCRbeta CDR3 rearrangement. Productive Simpson clonality was computed per sample as the square root of Simpson's diversity index over productive rearrangements. TCRdb limited this immuneACCESS table to in-frame rearrangements with V and J called. A share of clones is missing; checked studies link under half to unresolved V genes, and the rest is unexplained. For V, J and clone size, that table is used; D and trimming come from the DNA. The sample table holds 200,000 to 250,000 clones, of which about 91% were seen once. 2% to 3% of the sample is held by the ten biggest clonotypes.

What the research found in general, with its limitations: Clinical and demographic metadata were provided uncurated, with the amount varying by source and participant.

Between the V and J ends, shortened by 1 base and 7 bases respectively, the junction contains 13 bases. The CDR3 contains 14 residues, cysteine and phenylalanine counted. Solely the CDR3 DNA is kept, with 42 bases framed from the first base. The germline V gene (reference sequence) supplies CDR1 PRHDT and CDR2 FYEKMQ. The rearrangement joined TRBV13 to TRBJ1-1; no D segment can be confidently identified. The origin of this receptor is a woman aged 25 to 39 with acute COVID-19. Sequencing input: PBMCs or T cells enriched from blood (not recorded which). The CDR3: CASSLVGGILEAFF. Here is the DNA: TGTGCCAGCAGCTTAGTTGGAGGGATCCTTGAAGCTTTCTTT.